The 23 T cell receptor beta chains below come from one sample, sequenced in a study of CD8 T cells in Susac syndrome. The authors reverse transcribed roughly 0.5 to 1 ug RNA with random hexamers. One entry per CDR3 protein, called by TCRdb with MiXCR from the immunoSEQ multiplex PCR reads. The sample lists approximately 77,000 distinct CDR3 sequences; about 93% were seen once. The sample taken for sequencing was CD4+ T cells from PBMCs. Receptors were obtained from a human donor with Susac syndrome.

This chain connects TRBV6-2 or TRBV6-3 to TRBJ1-5, with D possibly being TRBD1 (6 bases). Per the germline V gene, CDR1 is MNHEY and CDR2 is SVGEGT. CDR3 length equals 15 residues. Trimming stripped 6 bases from V and 0 bases from J, with 12 bases between. CDR3 sequence (DNA): TGTGCCAGCAGGTCAGAGGGGGGTAGCAATCAGCCCCAGCATTTT. It translates to CASRSEGGSNQPQHF.

The genes are TRBV30 and TRBJ2-7, with D tentatively TRBD2 (6 bases). Trimming removed 2 bases at V and 7 bases at J, with 15 bases between. CDR1 and CDR2 from the germline V gene are GTSNPN and SVGIG (reference sequence). The CDR3 runs 13 residues. Here the CDR3 reads CAWSRDSVGEQYF. CDR3 coding DNA: TGTGCCTGGAGTAGGGACTCCGTCGGAGAGCAGTACTTC.

CDR3 loop: CASSATSGRTDTQYF. The CDR3 nucleotides are TGTGCCAGCAGCGCAACTAGCGGTCGCACAGATACGCAGTATTTT. This chain connects TRBV7-3 to TRBJ2-3; TRBD2 aligns across 8 bases. V was clipped by 5 bases and J by 1 base; unmatched bases: 5. The CDR3 contains 15 residues. Germline loops: CDR1 SGHTA, CDR2 FQGTGA.

The rearrangement links TRBV9 to TRBJ1-4, with D possibly TRBD1 on 5 matching bases. Germline CDR1 reads SGDLS; CDR2 reads YYNGEE. Deletions cut 0 bases from V and 0 bases from J, with 12 bases between. This CDR3 contains 17 residues. The CDR3 nucleotides read TGTGCCAGCAGCGTAGGACAGATACTTGCAACTAATGAAAAACTGTTTTTT. Its protein product is CASSVGQILATNEKLFF.

The J gene is TRBJ2-4, the V gene TRBV4-3, with 10 bases identical to TRBD1. The CDR3 loop spans 16 amino acids. CDR1 and CDR2 (germline): LGHNA, YSLEER. Trimming removed 0 bases from V and 9 bases from J; junction bases left unmatched: 8. This CDR3 reads CASSQEWRQGASIQYF. DNA for the CDR3: TGCGCCAGCAGCCAAGAATGGAGACAGGGGGCGTCCATTCAGTACTTC.

V and J are TRBV7-2 and TRBJ1-1, with TRBD1 identical over 7 bases. V lost 3 bases and J lost 0; bases outside the gene matches: 1. This CDR3 comprises 14 residues. Germline V gene data show CDR1 as SGHTA and CDR2 as FQGNSA. This CDR3 reads CASSLGQLNTEAFF. Written as DNA, the CDR3 is TGTGCCAGCAGCTTGGGACAGTTGAACACTGAAGCTTTCTTT.

This clonotype was found once. The chain carries TRBV20-1 and TRBJ2-3; D gene uncertain. Trimming removed 8 bases at V and 4 bases at J, with 16 bases between. This CDR3 is built from 13 residues. CDR1 DFQATT and CDR2 SNEGSKA come from the germline V gene (reference sequence). As DNA, the CDR3 is TGCAGTCCCCCACCCGAGGATTCAGATACGCAGTATTTT. Its translation is CSPPPEDSDTQYF.

In this sample, this clonotype turned up a few times. V usage is TRBV12-3 or TRBV12-4 and J usage is TRBJ1-1; D is undetermined. The V end was cut by 3 bases, the J end by 5 bases, with 7 bases between. This CDR3 region has 12 residues. CDR3 region: CASSFGSTEAFF. The CDR3 coding sequence is TGTGCCAGCAGTTTTGGCTCTACTGAAGCTTTCTTT.

The chain carries TRBV6-1 and TRBJ2-3; D is possibly TRBD2 (7 bases). The length of the CDR3 is 16 residues. V lost 2 bases and J 0 bases, leaving 12 bases between the germline ends. CDR1 and CDR2 from the germline V gene are MNHNS and SASEGT. The CDR3 loop is CASSERRGPSTDTQYF. DNA of the CDR3: TGTGCCAGCAGTGAAAGGCGGGGGCCTAGCACAGATACGCAGTATTTT.

The chain employs TRBV11-2 and TRBJ2-7; the D gene is possibly TRBD2 (6 bases). This CDR3 region has 15 residues. The V end was cut by 1 base, the J end by 5 bases, with 15 bases between. Looked up from germline, CDR1 is SGHAT and CDR2 is FQNNGV. CDR3 protein: CASSLARGLNHEQYF. CDR3 coding DNA: TGTGCCAGCAGCTTAGCTAGGGGACTGAACCACGAGCAGTACTTC.

The chain is built from TRBV20-1 and TRBJ2-1; no firm D call. V lost 0 bases and J lost 1, with 7 bases in between. The CDR3 length is 14 residues. Germline-derived CDR1 and CDR2 are DFQATT and SNEGSKA (reference sequence). This chain's CDR3 is CSARDLDSYNEQFF. CDR3 DNA sequence: TGCAGTGCTAGAGATTTAGATTCCTACAATGAGCAGTTCTTC.

The V gene is TRBV3-1, the J gene TRBJ1-5, with D unclear. Germline values: CDR1 LGHDT, CDR2 YNNKEL (reference sequence). Trimming shortened V by 6 bases and J by 2 bases, and 11 bases separated the two germline ends. The CDR3 contains 14 residues. CDR3 in amino acids: CASSPSSGNQPQHF. The CDR3 region has the DNA TGTGCCAGCAGTCCTAGTTCGGGCAATCAGCCCCAGCATTTT.

Only one count was recorded for this clonotype. The chain employs TRBV3-1 and TRBJ1-2; D gene ambiguous. The V end was cut by 3 bases, the J end by 0 bases, with 8 bases between. This CDR3 region has 14 residues. Per germline, CDR1 LGHDT and CDR2 YNNKEL (reference sequence). CDR3 nucleotide sequence: TGTGCCAGCAGCCAGGGCGGGTCTAACTATGGCTACACCTTC. Protein: CASSQGGSNYGYTF.

This clonotype was seen once. The chain has TRBV29-1 and TRBJ1-5, with 9 bases lining up with TRBD1. This CDR3 is built from 15 residues. In germline, CDR1 is SQVTM, CDR2 ANQGSEA. V gave up 6 bases and J gave up 0 bases; unmatched junction bases: 6. In nucleotides, the CDR3 is TGCAGCGTGACAGGGGGGCCCAATAGCAATCAGCCCCAGCATTTT. Translating it yields CSVTGGPNSNQPQHF.

The rearrangement links TRBV24-1 to TRBJ2-7, with TRBD1 matching 8 bases. This CDR3 comprises 14 residues. CDR1 and CDR2 from the germline V gene are KGHDR and SFDVKD. With V trimmed by 9 bases and J by 5 bases, 11 bases remained unmatched. DNA for the CDR3: TGTGCCACCTCCAGGGGGACAGGTGACGACGAGCAGTACTTC. It codes for CATSRGTGDDEQYF.

The chain employs TRBV5-4 and TRBJ1-1; possibly TRBD1 for D (5 bases). The CDR3 has 16 amino acids. The V end lost 0 bases, the J end lost 3 bases, and 15 bases lay between the germline ends. The germline gives CDR1 SGHNT, CDR2 YYREEE (reference sequence). The CDR3 reads CASSLEGRARDTEAFF. The CDR3 DNA is TGTGCCAGCAGCTTGGAGGGCAGGGCTAGGGACACTGAAGCTTTCTTT.

The rearrangement joins TRBV5-1 to TRBJ1-2; unclear D gene. Deletions cut 0 bases from V and 4 bases from J, with 7 bases between. CDR3 length: 13 residues. The germline V gene has CDR1 SGHRS and CDR2 YFSETQ. CDR3 sequence: CASSLEVSYGYTF. CDR3 nucleotides: TGCGCCAGCAGCTTGGAAGTCAGCTATGGCTACACCTTC.

Regarding this clonotype: The junction shows a germline mismatch at one end, possibly a read error. V usage is TRBV7-2 and J usage is TRBJ2-5, with 9 bases fitting TRBD1. Germline V lookup: CDR1 SGHTA, CDR2 FQGNSA. The CDR3 contains 13 residues. CDR3 coding DNA: TGTGCCAGCAGCCCGACAATAATGGGACAGGGTAACTTC. Its translation is CASSPTIMGQGNF.

The gene calls are TRBV9 and TRBJ1-4; a weak D match, TRBD1 (5 bases). Trimming cost V 4 bases and J 8 bases, with 15 bases left between them. The CDR3 spans 14 residues. The germline V gene encodes CDR1 SGDLS and CDR2 YYNGEE. This CDR3 is CASSSGLGEEKLFF. The CDR3 coding sequence is TGTGCCAGCAGCTCAGGGCTCGGGGAAGAAAAACTGTTTTTT.

The genes are TRBV4-1 and TRBJ2-7; 8 bases are shared with TRBD2. The CDR3 consists of 14 residues. The ends lost 3 bases at V and 5 bases at J; junction bases unmatched: 6. The germline CDR1 and CDR2 sequences are MGHRA and YSYEKL. The CDR3 nucleotides are TGCGCCAGCAGCCAGACCCGGGGGGGAGACGAGCAGTACTTC. Residues: CASSQTRGGDEQYF.

V and J are TRBV19 and TRBJ1-5; 7 bases are a match to TRBD1. The length of the CDR3 is 15 residues. The V gene's germline CDR1 is LNHDA and CDR2 SQIVND (reference sequence). V dropped 5 bases and J dropped 6; count of bases not matched to a gene: 10. Written as DNA, the CDR3 is TGTGCCAGTAGTTTCGACAGGGTTGGGAGTCAGCCCCAGCATTTT. It is translated as CASSFDRVGSQPQHF.

This CDR3 reads CASSLSILGANVLTF. As DNA, the CDR3 is TGTGCCAGCAGTTTAAGTATCCTGGGGGCCAACGTCCTGACTTTC. The chain uses TRBV28 and TRBJ2-6; no definite D call. The CDR3 spans 15 residues. Germline V gives CDR1 MDHEN, CDR2 SYDVKM. Trimming took off 2 bases at V and 4 bases at J, with 9 bases between the two ends.

The genes are TRBV10-3 and TRBJ2-3, with D hard to call. V was cut by 4 bases and J by 2 bases, with 7 bases left in between. The V gene's germline CDR1 is ENHRY and CDR2 SYGVKD. This CDR3 is built from 13 residues. CDR3: CAISAANTDTQYF. CDR3 nucleotide sequence: TGTGCCATCAGTGCGGCCAACACAGATACGCAGTATTTT.